This T cell receptor beta chain was recorded in a study of regulatory T cells in long-lasting Graves disease. Points from the study as a whole: Persistent Graves' patients showed less TCR diversity than newly diagnosed ones. Repertoires from persistent disease leaned toward TRBV28, TRBJ1-2 and TRBJ2-5.

This clonotype was recorded many times. Its specificity is unknown. Time point given: newly diagnosed GD, antithyroid drugs for less than 3 months. Construction of the TCR library relied on RNA isolated from PBMCs. Germline loops: CDR1 MDHEN, CDR2 SYDVKM. The CDR3 has 16 residues. With V trimmed by 3 bases and J by 2 bases, 7 bases remained unmatched. In building TCR beta libraries, iRepertoire HTBI primers were used together with Arm-PCR of CDR3 regions. TCRdb analysed the multiplex PCR reads with MiXCR anew, one entry per CDR3 protein. The repertoire includes hundreds of thousands of distinct CDR3 sequences, 15% to 20% of them detected once, and more than 20% sits in the top ten. The same data also contributed to another study, on T cells in Graves' hyperthyroidism and ophthalmopathy. From that paper: Researchers ran a first-round RT-PCR on the TCR CDR3 using the HTBI primer set.

The origin of this receptor is a woman aged 35-65 years with Graves disease. The chain couples TRBV28 to TRBJ1-2, with 9 bases matching TRBD1. Material: peripheral blood mononuclear cells (PBMCs), obtained at new diagnosis, from a patient treated with antithyroid drugs. For the CDR3, the DNA is TGTGCCAGCAGTTTTGCCCCGGGACAGGGCAACTATGGCTACACCTTC. Translating it yields CASSFAPGQGNYGYTF.